These T cell receptor beta chains were read from a single sample in a study of CD4 T cells in relation to SARS-CoV-2 and coronaviruses. These receptors have no identified antigens. Using immunoSEQ multiplex PCR, the repertoire was profiled, and TCRdb retains in-frame clones only, with some absent. The data show 43,000 or so clones, over 75% seen once. Sequenced material: naive CD4+ T cells from PBMCs, cultured in vitro. Every receptor here comes from an adult with COVID-19. The CDR3 runs from the conserved cysteine through the conserved F or W. Fields, in order: D gene, J gene, clone size, V gene, CDR3 protein, CDR3 DNA. A D gene is named only where the DNA matches it firmly. Part of the rows lack a size; the others show once, few, many or a class for expanded clones.

>NA|TRBJ2-7|once|TRBV2
CASTENDYEQYF
TGTGCCAGCACCGAGAACGACTACGAGCAGTACTTC
>NA|TRBJ2-5|NA|TRBV5-4
CASSLEPAQETQYF
TGTGCCAGCAGCTTGGAGCCTGCCCAAGAGACCCAGTACTTC
>NA|TRBJ1-6|few|TRBV5-6
CASSLYREWDNSPLHF
TGTGCCAGCAGCTTATACAGGGAGTGGGATAATTCACCCCTCCACTTT
>TRBD1|TRBJ2-3|NA|TRBV7-3
CASSLTGQGTDTQYF
TGTGCCAGCAGCTTAACAGGACAGGGCACAGATACGCAGTATTTT
>TRBD1|TRBJ1-5|NA|TRBV28
CASSTTGIEQPQHF
TGTGCCAGCAGCACGACAGGGATCGAGCAGCCCCAGCATTTT
>NA|TRBJ1-6|once|TRBV2
CATSGGRAYNSPLHF
TGTGCCACCTCCGGCGGCAGGGCCTATAATTCACCCCTCCACTTT
>TRBD2|TRBJ2-7|NA|TRBV6-1
CASSEGGRSSYEQYF
TGTGCCAGCAGTGAGGGAGGGAGAAGCTCCTACGAGCAGTACTTC
>NA|TRBJ2-1|NA|TRBV27
CASSLRGRENNEQFF
TGTGCCAGCAGTTTACGGGGCAGAGAAAACAATGAGCAGTTCTTC
>NA|TRBJ2-1|NA|TRBV19
CASIQAGGNEQFF
TGTGCCAGTATCCAAGCTGGGGGAAATGAGCAGTTCTTC
>TRBD1|TRBJ1-3|NA|TRBV2
CASNTGTGVNSGNTIYF
TGTGCCAGCAATACCGGGACAGGCGTTAACTCTGGAAACACCATATATTTT
>TRBD1|TRBJ2-7|NA|TRBV5-8
CASGTGTGDYEQYF
TGTGCCAGCGGAACCGGGACAGGGGACTACGAGCAGTACTTC
>NA|TRBJ1-4|NA|TRBV6-1
CASSATTGTGDEKLFF
TGTGCCAGCAGTGCAACAACAGGGACGGGAGATGAAAAACTGTTTTTT
>TRBD1|TRBJ1-5|NA|TRBV7-2
CASSWRTGSNQPQHF
TGTGCCAGCAGCTGGCGGACAGGGAGCAATCAGCCCCAGCATTTT
>TRBD2|TRBJ2-1|NA|TRBV19
CASRPGLAGVNEQFF
TGTGCCAGTAGGCCGGGACTAGCGGGAGTCAATGAGCAGTTCTTC
>NA|TRBJ2-7|NA|TRBV6-5
CASSYSQPSSYEQYF
TGTGCCAGCAGTTACTCGCAGCCGAGCTCCTACGAGCAGTACTTC
>TRBD1|TRBJ1-4|NA|TRBV19
CASSIRRQGEKLFF
TGTGCCAGTAGTATTAGGAGACAGGGCGAAAAACTGTTTTTT
>NA|TRBJ2-7|NA|TRBV4-1
CASSPGTAVSYEQYF
TGCGCCAGCAGCCCCGGGACGGCTGTCTCCTACGAGCAGTACTTC
>TRBD1|TRBJ1-3|NA|TRBV7-9
CASSWTGSSGNTIYF
TGTGCCAGCAGCTGGACAGGGAGCTCTGGAAACACCATATATTTT
>NA|TRBJ2-7|NA|TRBV7-9
CASRSGETSYEQYF
TGTGCCAGCAGATCGGGGGAGACCTCCTACGAGCAGTACTTC
>TRBD2|TRBJ2-1|NA|TRBV5-1
CASSLPSGRFYNEQFF
TGCGCCAGCAGCTTACCGAGCGGGAGGTTCTACAATGAGCAGTTCTTC
>TRBD1|TRBJ1-5|NA|TRBV5-1
CASSLGYRGNNQPQHF
TGCGCCAGCAGCTTGGGTTACAGGGGCAACAATCAGCCCCAGCATTTT
>NA|TRBJ2-7|NA|TRBV5-1
CASSFSDSAYEQYF
TGCGCCAGCAGCTTTTCGGACAGTGCCTACGAGCAGTACTTC
>NA|TRBJ2-1|once|TRBV18
CASSPGPDAVLNEQFF
TGTGCCAGCTCACCGGGCCCGGACGCCGTTTTGAATGAGCAGTTCTTC
>TRBD1|TRBJ2-5|NA|TRBV5-4
CASSAGTAAETQYF
TGTGCCAGCAGCGCTGGGACAGCGGCAGAGACCCAGTACTTC
>TRBD1|TRBJ2-7|NA|TRBV27
CASSSRQGLTYEQYF
TGTGCCAGCAGTTCCCGACAGGGTCTAACCTACGAGCAGTACTTC
>NA|TRBJ1-2|NA|TRBV3-1/TRBV3-2
CASSQSSGGVGYTF
TGTGCCAGCAGCCAATCCTCAGGAGGGGTAGGCTACACCTTC
>NA|TRBJ1-6|NA|TRBV3-1/TRBV3-2
CASSQGNSPLHF
TGTGCCAGCAGCCAAGGCAATTCACCCCTCCACTTT
>NA|TRBJ1-6|few|TRBV5-4
CASSLQQGNSPLHF
TGTGCCAGCAGCTTACAACAGGGTAATTCACCCCTCCACTTT
>NA|TRBJ2-2|NA|TRBV28
CASSFLGITNTGELFF
TGTGCCAGCTCCTTTTTGGGCATTACGAACACCGGGGAGCTGTTTTTT
>NA|TRBJ2-3|once|TRBV27
CVSGFRGRGPDTQYF
TGTGTCTCAGGATTCCGAGGGCGGGGCCCAGATACGCAGTATTTT
>NA|TRBJ2-1|once|TRBV4-1
CASSQPSQRAYNEQFF
TGCGCCAGCAGCCAGCCCTCACAGAGGGCCTACAATGAGCAGTTCTTC
>NA|TRBJ1-6|once|TRBV27
CASSSRQGFSQSPLHF
TGTGCCAGCAGTTCCCGGCAGGGTTTCAGTCAATCACCCCTCCACTTT
>NA|TRBJ2-1|NA|TRBV3-1/TRBV3-2
CASSHLQGWTYNEQFF
TGTGCCAGCAGCCACTTACAGGGTTGGACCTACAATGAGCAGTTCTTC
>NA|TRBJ1-1|NA|TRBV19
CASSTVAATGNTEAFF
TGTGCCAGTAGTACAGTCGCCGCTACAGGGAACACTGAAGCTTTCTTT
>NA|TRBJ2-5|once|TRBV7-7
CASSLAPGVGETQYF
TGTGCTAGCAGCTTAGCCCCAGGGGTTGGAGAGACCCAGTACTTC
>TRBD1|TRBJ2-7|NA|TRBV10-3
CAISGGQGDEQYF
TGTGCCATCAGTGGGGGACAGGGCGACGAGCAGTACTTC
>TRBD1|TRBJ2-3|NA|TRBV5-4
CASSLDRGSTDTQYF
TGTGCCAGCAGCTTGGACAGGGGGAGCACAGATACGCAGTATTTT
>TRBD2|TRBJ2-7|NA|TRBV6-2/TRBV6-3
CASSYQGLAGVEQYF
TGTGCCAGCAGTTACCAGGGACTAGCGGGAGTCGAGCAGTACTTC
>NA|TRBJ2-1|NA|TRBV30
CAWRGLVVNEQFF
TGTGCCTGGAGGGGGTTAGTAGTGAATGAGCAGTTCTTC
>TRBD1|TRBJ2-5|NA|TRBV7-8
CASSPTGGIQETQYF
TGTGCCAGCAGCCCGACAGGGGGGATACAAGAGACCCAGTACTTC
>NA|TRBJ1-5|NA|TRBV5-5
CASSPSRASNQPQHF
TGTGCCAGCAGCCCCTCCAGGGCTAGCAATCAGCCCCAGCATTTT
>NA|TRBJ1-6|NA|TRBV27
CASSLQGAPLHF
TGTGCCAGCAGCTTACAAGGGGCACCCCTCCACTTT
>NA|TRBJ1-3|NA|TRBV7-6
CASSPARLGNTIYF
TGTGCCAGCAGCCCTGCTCGGCTTGGAAACACCATATATTTT